One sample yielded the 24 T cell receptor beta chains listed below, sequenced in a study of T cell repertoires in cytomegalovirus infection. From the reads, TCRdb called clonotypes with MiXCR, one entry per CDR3 protein. The sample includes 800,000 to 950,000 distinct CDR3 sequences, 30% to 35% of them seen just once. No antigen has been assigned to these receptors. The source material was cultured CD8+ T cells from PBMCs, sampled from culture after CMV antigen stimulation. These receptors came from a human donor in good health (CMV status not recorded). Some clones in this sample may be carry-over from other donors' samples.

CDR3 in amino acids: CASSHPGQGERGYTF. CDR3 in DNA: TGTGCCAGCAGCCATCCGGGACAGGGGGAACGTGGCTACACCTTC. The J gene is TRBJ1-2, the V gene TRBV6-1; 11 nucleotides agree with TRBD1. Germline V gene sequence: CDR1 MNHNS, CDR2 SASEGT. The CDR3 extends over 15 amino acids. Trimming removed 6 bases from V and 7 bases from J; junction bases left unmatched: 10.

The chain has TRBV2 and TRBJ2-3; a weak D match, TRBD1 (6 bases). Germline V lookup: CDR1 SNHLY, CDR2 FYNNEI. This CDR3 contains 16 residues. V was shortened by 5 bases and J by 1 base, with 16 bases between the two germline ends. CDR3 in DNA: TGTGCCAGCAGTCCGGGACACCGGAGCCGCACAGATACGCAGTATTTT. It translates to CASSPGHRSRTDTQYF.

This clonotype has more than one count but fewer than ten. The DNA for the CDR3 is TGCAGCGCCCCCCGACCGGGACTAGCGGGCACAGATACGCAGTATTTT. This sequence encodes CSAPRPGLAGTDTQYF. The V and J genes are TRBV29-1 and TRBJ2-3; TRBD2 agrees at 11 bases. Germline lookup yields CDR1 SQVTM and CDR2 ANQGSEA. Trimming took 7 bases from V and 1 from J; bases not matched to a gene: 10. This CDR3 has 16 residues.

This clonotype was seen many times. J is TRBJ2-7 and V is TRBV5-8; D might be TRBD1 (6 bases). The CDR3 is 13 amino acids. Germline V CDR1 and CDR2: SGHTS, YDEGEE. With 2 bases removed from V and 0 bases from J, the gap between germline ends came to 6 bases. The CDR3 bases are TGTGCCAGCAGCTTACAGGGCTCCTACGAGCAGTACTTC. Its protein product is CASSLQGSYEQYF.

The rearrangement uses TRBV6-6 and TRBJ1-1; TRBD1 is a possible D gene (6 bases). This CDR3 is 12 amino acids long. The germline V gene encodes CDR1 MNHNY and CDR2 SVGAGI (reference sequence). V lost 8 bases to trimming and J lost 5 bases, with 12 bases between them. In nucleotides, the CDR3 is TGTGCCAGCTTACTAAGGGGGACTGAAGCTTTCTTT. This translates into CASLLRGTEAFF.

In this sample, this clonotype turned up a few times. Mismatch with germline at one junction end may stem from a read error. The chain recombines TRBV7-7 with TRBJ2-3; TRBD2 matches 13 bases. CDR1 is SSHAT and CDR2 is FNYEAQ in the germline V gene (reference sequence). This CDR3 comprises 18 residues. CDR3 residues: CASSLAVGLAGSTDTQYF. DNA of the CDR3: TGTGCTAGCAGCTTAGCGGTGGGACTAGCGGGGAGCACAGATACGCAGTATTTT.

This clonotype was seen only a few times. This sequence joins TRBV7-9 and TRBJ2-3, with 8 bases identical to TRBD1. Germline lookup yields CDR1 SEHNR and CDR2 FQNEAQ (reference sequence). J was trimmed by 3 bases and V by 4 bases; bases with no gene match: 9. CDR3 length: 16 residues. CDR3 DNA sequence: TGTGCCAGCAGCTACAGGGGGAGAGGTATTACAGATACGCAGTATTTT. This gives the protein CASSYRGRGITDTQYF.

This clonotype has at least ten counts. The chain has TRBV9 and TRBJ2-1; tentatively, D is TRBD2 (6 bases). Germline values: CDR1 SGDLS, CDR2 YYNGEE. The CDR3 loop spans 16 amino acids. Trimming removed 6 bases at V and 1 base at J, with 17 bases between. The CDR3 region has the DNA TGTGCCAGCAACCACGGGGGAGGAGGGTCCTACAATGAGCAGTTCTTC. Its translation: CASNHGGGGSYNEQFF.

The chain links TRBV25-1 to TRBJ1-1, with 8 positions matching TRBD1. There are 16 residues in the CDR3. Per the germline V gene, CDR1 is MGHDK and CDR2 is SYGVNS. V dropped 3 bases and J dropped 5; count of bases not matched to a gene: 11. DNA for the CDR3: TGTGCCAGCAGTGACCACGGACAGGGCTCGTTAACTGAAGCTTTCTTT. Residues: CASSDHGQGSLTEAFF. The full variable domain, completed using reference TRBV25-1 and TRBJ1-1, is EADIYQTPRYLVIGTGKKITLECSQTMGHDKMYWYQQDPGMELHLIHYSYGVNSTEKGDLSSESTVSRIRTEHFPLTLESARPSHTSQYLCASSDHGQGSLTEAFFGQGTRLTVV.

This clonotype was detected only a few times. The CDR3 reads CASSSGGPGTDTQYF. The CDR3 nucleotides are TGTGCCAGCAGCTCGGGGGGGCCTGGCACAGATACGCAGTATTTT. The V call is TRBV5-4, the J call TRBJ2-3; TRBD2 matches 8 bases. V lost 3 bases and J lost 1; bases outside the gene matches: 4. The germline gives CDR1 SGHNT, CDR2 YYREEE (reference sequence). The CDR3 loop spans 15 amino acids.

This clonotype was seen a handful of times. V and J are TRBV2 and TRBJ2-7, with 8 bases lining up with TRBD2. With 7 bases clipped from V and 5 bases from J, the junction kept 13 bases outside the gene matches. Germline CDR1 SNHLY, CDR2 FYNNEI. The length of the CDR3 is 15 residues. In nucleotides, the CDR3 is TGTGCCAGCAAAGAGCGGGGGATGCTCAAGGACGAGCAGTACTTC. It translates to CASKERGMLKDEQYF.

This chain connects TRBV14 to TRBJ1-3; a possible D gene is TRBD1 (5 bases). V lost 4 bases to trimming and J lost 0 bases, with 19 bases between them. The CDR3 loop spans 18 amino acids. Germline V gene lookup returns CDR1 SGHDN and CDR2 FVKESK. The DNA of the CDR3 is TGTGCCAGCAGCCCGGGACCCACGTCAACGACCTCTGGAAACACCATATATTTT. It translates to CASSPGPTSTTSGNTIYF.

The CDR3 bases are TGCGCCAGCGGCGGACAGGGCGCCAAGCCCCAGCATTTT. Translating gives CASGGQGAKPQHF. The chain recombines TRBV10-2 with TRBJ1-5; TRBD1 matches at 8 bases. CDR3 length equals 13 residues. CDR1 is WSHSY and CDR2 is SAAADI in the germline V gene. Unmatched junction bases numbered 8, after V lost 8 bases and J lost 8 bases.

This clonotype was found a few times. The rearrangement links TRBV29-1 to TRBJ2-5; D unresolved. V was shortened by 3 bases and J by 0 bases, with 5 bases between the two germline ends. The CDR3 length is 12 residues. Germline lookup yields CDR1 SQVTM and CDR2 ANQGSEA. Written as DNA, the CDR3 is TGCAGCGTTGAGGAGTACCAAGAGACCCAGTACTTC. Its translation is CSVEEYQETQYF.

The V and J genes are TRBV4-1 and TRBJ1-1, with 7 bases lining up with TRBD1. The length of the CDR3 is 14 residues. After removal of 1 base from V and 4 bases from J, the junction contained 3 bases not matched to a gene. Germline values: CDR1 MGHRA, CDR2 YSYEKL. CDR3 nucleotides: TGCGCCAGCAGCCAAGGGACAGGTTCCACTGAAGCTTTCTTT. It translates to CASSQGTGSTEAFF.

The chain is built from TRBV6-5 and TRBJ1-1; D is ambiguous. This CDR3 contains 13 residues. V gave up 7 bases and J gave up 4 bases, with 13 bases separating them. Germline V lookup: CDR1 MNHEY, CDR2 SVGAGI. The CDR3 coding sequence is TGTGCCAGCACCCTAAATCATGGCACTGAAGCTTTCTTT. This gives the protein CASTLNHGTEAFF.

This clonotype was found many times. This chain connects TRBV7-9 to TRBJ2-7; D call uncertain. The CDR3 length is 11 residues. The germline CDR1 and CDR2 sequences are SEHNR and FQNEAQ (reference sequence). V was cut by 7 bases and J by 7 bases, with 11 bases left in between. In DNA form, the CDR3 reads TGTGCCAGCACTAGTTTTGATGAGCAGTACTTC. Its translation: CASTSFDEQYF.

The chain has TRBV19 and TRBJ2-5; the match to TRBD2 covers 8 bases. The ends lost 7 bases at V and 5 bases at J; junction bases unmatched: 12. In germline, CDR1 is LNHDA, CDR2 SQIVND (reference sequence). CDR3 size: 15 residues. Written as DNA, the CDR3 is TGTGCCAGTACCCCCAGCAGTAGCGGGGACGAGACCCAGTACTTC. Protein product: CASTPSSSGDETQYF.

The V gene is TRBV11-2, the J gene TRBJ1-2; D unresolved. Germline loops: CDR1 SGHAT, CDR2 FQNNGV. This CDR3 region has 15 residues. V lost 0 bases to trimming and J lost 2 bases, with 10 bases between them. The CDR3 region has the DNA TGTGCCAGCAGCTTAGATCTTACGGCGAACTATGGCTACACCTTC. As protein: CASSLDLTANYGYTF.

V is TRBV19 and J is TRBJ2-7; TRBD1 matches 8 bases. This CDR3 has 14 residues. J gave up 4 bases and V 4 bases, and 6 bases lay outside the gene matches. The germline V gene encodes CDR1 LNHDA and CDR2 SQIVND (reference sequence). The CDR3 loop reads CASSTLTGDYEQYF. In DNA, the CDR3 is TGTGCCAGTAGTACCCTGACAGGGGATTACGAGCAGTACTTC.

This clonotype has more than one count but fewer than ten. The junction differs from germline at one of its ends, possibly a read error. The chain links TRBV12-3 or TRBV12-4 to TRBJ2-7; tentatively, D is TRBD2 (6 bases). The CDR3 runs to 13 residues. The CDR3 DNA follows: TGTGTCAGCGCCCTGGGGCGGGGCTACGAGCAGTACTTC. It specifies CVSALGRGYEQYF.

This clonotype has only a few counts. V is TRBV7-9 and J is TRBJ2-4, with 13 bases that match TRBD2. The CDR3 spans 17 residues. Losses at the gene ends were 5 bases for V and 0 bases for J; bases not matched to a gene: 4. Germline V CDR1 and CDR2: SEHNR, FQNEAQ (reference sequence). The CDR3 here is CASSPGTSGEAKNIQYF. CDR3 DNA sequence: TGTGCCAGCAGCCCTGGGACTAGCGGGGAAGCCAAAAACATTCAGTACTTC. Using reference TRBV7-9 and TRBJ2-4 for the parts outside the CDR3, the full variable domain is DTGVSQNPRHKITKRGQNVTFRCDPISEHNRLYWYRQTLGQGPEFLTYFQNEAQLEKSRLLSDRFSAERPKGSFSTLEIQRTEQGDSAMYLCASSPGTSGEAKNIQYFGAGTRLSVL.

J is TRBJ2-7 and V is TRBV20-1; 8 nucleotides align to TRBD2. Germline V gene sequence: CDR1 DFQATT, CDR2 SNEGSKA (reference sequence). CDR3 length: 13 residues. Trimming at V came to 6 bases and at J to 1 base, leaving 5 bases not matched to a gene. The CDR3, as DNA: TGCAGTGCCCGGACTAGCTCGTCCTACGAGCAGTACGTC. Its translation is CSARTSSSYEQYV.

This clonotype was seen a handful of times. V gene TRBV12-3 or TRBV12-4 combines with J gene TRBJ2-2, with a weak D call TRBD1 (6 bases). V gave up 5 bases and J gave up 7 bases, with 20 bases separating them. CDR3 length: 16 amino acids. In DNA, the CDR3 is TGTGCCAGCAGTCCCTACAGGGCCTCGGGCCTCGGGGAGCTGTTTTTT. Translated: CASSPYRASGLGELFF.